This TCR beta chain was sequenced in a study of shared clonotypes between healthy human individuals. This clone appeared a single time. Using immunoSEQ multiplex PCR, the repertoire was profiled, and TCRdb retains in-frame clones only, with some absent. The table shows 2 million to 3 million clones, with 93% occurring only once. Germline CDR1 reads SQVTM; CDR2 reads ANQGSEA. The CDR3 runs 14 residues. V trimming: 8 bases; J trimming: 3 bases; junction bases outside the gene matches: 6. The rearrangement uses TRBV29-1 and TRBJ2-3; 12 nucleotides align to TRBD2. Sequencing used naive CD4+ T cells from PBMCs. Documented subset: CD45RA+ positively selected. This clonotype was sampled from a man younger than 30 in good health. Some clones in this sample may be carry-over from other donors' samples. The CDR3: CSTSGLAGTDTQYF. The CDR3 region has the DNA TGCAGCACCTCAGGACTAGCGGGAACAGATACGCAGTATTTT.